The table lists the clone carrying this T cell receptor (beta chain) with a few counts. Its antigen is not known. These data belong to a study of T cell responses to AZD1222 COVID-19 vaccine. General observations from the study: Variant regions that are unmutated are reportedly the target of nearly half of spike-specific TCRs.

Between the trimmed V and J ends, which lost 4 bases and 5 bases, there was a span of 12 bases. This CDR3 contains 13 residues. Germline V gene lookup returns CDR1 SGHNT and CDR2 YYREEE (reference sequence). Data came from immunoSEQ multiplex PCR; TCRdb stores just in-frame clones and leaves some out. The sample shows about 150,000 clones, about 93% of them seen only once. The clonotype was recovered from an adult who received the AZD1222 COVID-19 vaccine. The chain links TRBV5-4 to TRBJ1-1; D is unclear. Sequenced material: peripheral blood, taken 28 days after the second AZD1222 dose. The CDR3 here is CASSRTEGTEAFF. In DNA, the CDR3 is TGTGCCAGCAGCCGGACGGAGGGTACTGAAGCTTTCTTT.